This TCR beta chain was sequenced during a study of T cells after yellow fever vaccination. Background on the study: It was SMART-Seq v4 Ultra Low Input that prepared the fractions with low cell numbers.

There are many counts of this clonotype. Its cognate antigen is unknown. Overall study findings and caveats: The CD4 compartment and the CD8 compartment contained a small share of clonotypes in common. Highly abundant clonotypes carried over from the bulk population could end up in FACS-sorted repertoires as contaminants. Most primary-vaccination clones recurred post-booster (roughly 96% CD4, 85% to 90% CD8).

Using its own MiXCR run on the 5' RACE reads, TCRdb lists one record per CDR3 protein. The sample carries tens of thousands of distinct CDR3 sequences, more than 5.5% recorded once. Trimming removed 7 bases at V and 3 bases at J, with 16 bases between. Per the germline V gene, CDR1 is MDHEN and CDR2 is SYDVKM. CDR3 length: 15 residues. This receptor was obtained from a man aged 18 to 30 who received the YFV17D yellow fever vaccine. This chain links TRBV28 with TRBJ2-1, with D tentatively TRBD1 or TRBD2 (5 bases each). This sample comprised CD8+ T cells sorted from PBMCs, obtained roughly 10 days after the first yellow fever vaccination. DNA of the CDR3: TGTGCCAGCACCCCGATGGGGGTTTTCTACAATGAGCAGTTCTTC. It translates to CASTPMGVFYNEQFF.